The 5 T cell receptor beta chains below were found in one sample sequenced in a study of PD-1 and CTLA-4 blockade in melanoma. Profiling relied on immunoSEQ multiplex PCR, and the TCRdb table lists in-frame clones only, not all of them. The repertoire holds 31,000 or so clones, with about 88% as singletons. Specimen: CD8+ T cells from peripheral blood, collected from a patient given anti-PD-1 treatment. These receptors came from a human donor with melanoma.

The V call is TRBV13, the J call TRBJ1-1; D gene unclear. The CDR3 length is 15 residues. CDR1 and CDR2 from the germline V gene are PRHDT and FYEKMQ (reference sequence). Trimming left V 1 base short and J 1 base short, with 10 bases between. The DNA for the CDR3 is TGTGCCAGCAGCTTAGAACCGGGAACGAACACTGAAGCTTTCTTT. Amino acids: CASSLEPGTNTEAFF.

This chain joins TRBV28 and TRBJ2-7, with D hard to call. Trimming removed 5 bases at V and 0 bases at J, with 11 bases between. The CDR3 covers 14 residues. Per germline, CDR1 MDHEN and CDR2 SYDVKM. The CDR3 DNA follows: TGTGCCAGCAGTCCGTCGGCAGCCTCCTACGAGCAGTACTTC. As protein: CASSPSAASYEQYF.

The chain is built from TRBV6-5 and TRBJ2-1; 7 nucleotides match TRBD2. This CDR3 contains 16 residues. Germline loops: CDR1 MNHEY, CDR2 SVGAGI. The V segment lost 4 bases and the J segment 0 bases; nucleotides outside the gene matches: 6. The CDR3 DNA is TGTGCCAGCAGTTCCAAGCGGGGAAACTCCTACAATGAGCAGTTCTTC. This translates into CASSSKRGNSYNEQFF.

The V call is TRBV9, the J call TRBJ2-7; 8 bases line up with TRBD1. Germline V lookup: CDR1 SGDLS, CDR2 YYNGEE. V lost 4 bases, J lost 4 bases, and 4 bases stayed unmatched. CDR3 length equals 13 residues. The CDR3 loop reads CASSPGGKYEQYF. For the CDR3, the DNA is TGTGCCAGCAGCCCAGGGGGCAAGTACGAGCAGTACTTC.

J is TRBJ1-1 and V is TRBV4-1; D call uncertain. Trimming took 6 bases from V and 1 from J, leaving 6 bases between them. Germline CDR1 reads MGHRA; CDR2 reads YSYEKL. The CDR3 sequence is 12 residues long. The CDR3 is CASRTANTEAFF. The CDR3 DNA reads TGCGCCAGCAGAACAGCGAACACTGAAGCTTTCTTT.